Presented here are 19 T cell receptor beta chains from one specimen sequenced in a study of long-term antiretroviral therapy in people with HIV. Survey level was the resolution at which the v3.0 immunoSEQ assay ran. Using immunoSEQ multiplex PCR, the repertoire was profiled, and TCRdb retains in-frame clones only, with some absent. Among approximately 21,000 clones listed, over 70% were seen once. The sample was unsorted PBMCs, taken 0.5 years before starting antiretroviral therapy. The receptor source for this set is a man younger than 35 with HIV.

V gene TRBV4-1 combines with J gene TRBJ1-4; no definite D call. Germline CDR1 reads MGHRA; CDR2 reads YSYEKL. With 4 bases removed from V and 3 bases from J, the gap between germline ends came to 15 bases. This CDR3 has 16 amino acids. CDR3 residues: CASSPSGPDSNEKLFF. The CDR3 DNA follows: TGCGCCAGCAGCCCTTCCGGTCCGGACTCTAATGAAAAACTGTTTTTT.

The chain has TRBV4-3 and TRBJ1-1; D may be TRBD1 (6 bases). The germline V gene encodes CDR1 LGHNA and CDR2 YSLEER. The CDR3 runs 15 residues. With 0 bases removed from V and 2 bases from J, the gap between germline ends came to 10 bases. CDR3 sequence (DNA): TGCGCCAGCAGCCAAGATCAGGGGACCAACACTGAAGCTTTCTTT. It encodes CASSQDQGTNTEAFF.

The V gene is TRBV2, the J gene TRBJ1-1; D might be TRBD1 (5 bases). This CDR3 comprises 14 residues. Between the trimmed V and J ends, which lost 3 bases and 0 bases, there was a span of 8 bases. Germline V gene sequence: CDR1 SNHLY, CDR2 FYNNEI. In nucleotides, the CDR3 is TGTGCCAGCAGTGATCGGGGACTGAACACTGAAGCTTTCTTT. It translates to CASSDRGLNTEAFF.

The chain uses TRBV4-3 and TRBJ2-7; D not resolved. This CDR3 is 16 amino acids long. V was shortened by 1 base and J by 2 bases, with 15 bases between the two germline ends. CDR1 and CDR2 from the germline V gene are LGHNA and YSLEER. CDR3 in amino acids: CASSQGWGEIAYEQYF. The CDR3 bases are TGCGCCAGCAGCCAAGGGTGGGGTGAAATTGCCTACGAGCAGTACTTC.

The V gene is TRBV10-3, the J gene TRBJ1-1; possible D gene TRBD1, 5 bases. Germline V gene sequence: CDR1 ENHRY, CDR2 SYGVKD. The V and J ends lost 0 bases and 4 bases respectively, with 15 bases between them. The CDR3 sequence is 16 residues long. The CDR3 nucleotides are TGTGCCATCAGTGAGTCCAGGGTCTATCTAGGCACTGAAGCTTTCTTT. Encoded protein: CAISESRVYLGTEAFF.

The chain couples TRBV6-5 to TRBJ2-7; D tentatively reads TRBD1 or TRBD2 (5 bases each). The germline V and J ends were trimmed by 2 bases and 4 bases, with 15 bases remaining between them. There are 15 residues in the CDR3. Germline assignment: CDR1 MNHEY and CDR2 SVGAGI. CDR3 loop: CASSYGSRGEYEQYF. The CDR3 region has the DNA TGTGCCAGCAGTTACGGTTCTCGGGGCGAGTACGAGCAGTACTTC.

CDR3 coding DNA: TGTGCCAGCAGTCCACAGGGCCAACAAATGGGCTATGGCTACACCTTC. Translated: CASSPQGQQMGYGYTF. The V and J genes are TRBV28 and TRBJ1-2; tentative D call: TRBD1 (6 bases). V lost 5 bases to trimming and J lost 4 bases, with 20 bases between them. Germline CDR1 MDHEN, CDR2 SYDVKM. The CDR3 sequence is 16 residues long.

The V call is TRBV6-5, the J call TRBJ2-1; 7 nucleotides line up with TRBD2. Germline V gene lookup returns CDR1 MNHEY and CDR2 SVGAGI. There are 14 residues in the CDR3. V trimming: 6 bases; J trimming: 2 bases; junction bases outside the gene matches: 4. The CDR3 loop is CASSWGGTYNEQFF. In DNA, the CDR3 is TGTGCCAGCAGCTGGGGGGGAACCTACAATGAGCAGTTCTTC.

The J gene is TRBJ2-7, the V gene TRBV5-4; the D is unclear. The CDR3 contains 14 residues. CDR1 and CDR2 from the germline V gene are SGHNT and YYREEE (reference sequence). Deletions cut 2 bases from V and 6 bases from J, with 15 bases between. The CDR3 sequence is CASSFVADGREQYF. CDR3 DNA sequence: TGTGCCAGCAGCTTTGTGGCCGACGGGCGCGAGCAGTACTTC. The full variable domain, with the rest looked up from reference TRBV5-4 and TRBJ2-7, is ETGVTQSPTHLIKTRGQQVTLRCSSQSGHNTVSWYQQALGQGPQFIFQYYREEENGRGNFPPRFSGLQFPNYSSELNVNALELDDSALYLCASSFVADGREQYFGPGTRLTVT.

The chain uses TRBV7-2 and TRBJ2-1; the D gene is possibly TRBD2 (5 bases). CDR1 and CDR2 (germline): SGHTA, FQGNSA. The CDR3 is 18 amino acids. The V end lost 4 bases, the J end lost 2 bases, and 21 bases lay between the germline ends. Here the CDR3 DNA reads TGTGCCAGCAGCTCCCGCGGCCCAACTAGTTATACCTACAATGAGCAGTTCTTC. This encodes CASSSRGPTSYTYNEQFF.

CDR3 DNA sequence: TGTGCCAGCAGCGCGGCGGCCGGGGAGCTGTTTTTT. Translating gives CASSAAAGELFF. This sequence joins TRBV9 and TRBJ2-2; no reliable D call. CDR1 and CDR2 (germline): SGDLS, YYNGEE. The CDR3 is 12 amino acids. V was cut by 3 bases and J by 6 bases, with 6 bases left in between.

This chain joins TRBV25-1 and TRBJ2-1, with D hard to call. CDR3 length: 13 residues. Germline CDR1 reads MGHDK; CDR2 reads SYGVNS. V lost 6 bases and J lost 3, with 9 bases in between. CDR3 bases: TGTGCCAGCAGCCTAGTAGGCTACAATGAGCAGTTCTTC. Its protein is CASSLVGYNEQFF.

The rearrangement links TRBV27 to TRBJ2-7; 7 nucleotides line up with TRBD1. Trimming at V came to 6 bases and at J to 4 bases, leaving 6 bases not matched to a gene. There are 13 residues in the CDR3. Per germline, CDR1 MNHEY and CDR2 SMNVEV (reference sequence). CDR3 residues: CASSSDRAYEQYF. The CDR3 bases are TGTGCCAGCAGCTCAGACAGGGCTTACGAGCAGTACTTC.

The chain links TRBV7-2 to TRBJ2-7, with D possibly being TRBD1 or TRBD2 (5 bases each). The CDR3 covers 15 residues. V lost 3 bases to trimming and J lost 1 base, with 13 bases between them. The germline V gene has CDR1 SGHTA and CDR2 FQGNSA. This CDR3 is CASSFGTEPSYEQYF. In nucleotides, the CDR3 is TGTGCCAGCAGCTTCGGGACGGAACCTTCCTACGAGCAGTACTTC.

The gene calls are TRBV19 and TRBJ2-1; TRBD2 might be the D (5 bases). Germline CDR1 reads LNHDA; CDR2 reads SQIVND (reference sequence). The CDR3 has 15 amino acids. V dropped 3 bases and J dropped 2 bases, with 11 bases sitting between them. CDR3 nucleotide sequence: TGTGCCAGTAGTATGAGGCCAGCGGCCTACAATGAGCAGTTCTTC. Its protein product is CASSMRPAAYNEQFF.

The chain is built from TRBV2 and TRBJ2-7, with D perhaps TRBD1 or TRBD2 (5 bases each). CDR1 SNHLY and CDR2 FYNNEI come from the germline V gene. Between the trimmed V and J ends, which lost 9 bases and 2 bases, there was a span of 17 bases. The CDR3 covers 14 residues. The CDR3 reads CASKHRDGPYEQYF. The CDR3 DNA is TGTGCCAGTAAACACCGGGACGGACCCTACGAGCAGTACTTC.

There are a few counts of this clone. The CDR3 bases are TGTGCCAGCAGTTTGGAGGGCTGGACTGAAGCTTTCTTT. Its translation: CASSLEGWTEAFF. The chain recombines TRBV28 with TRBJ1-1, with D unclear. The length of the CDR3 is 13 residues. Germline loops: CDR1 MDHEN, CDR2 SYDVKM. V was trimmed by 3 bases and J by 5 bases, leaving 10 bases between them.

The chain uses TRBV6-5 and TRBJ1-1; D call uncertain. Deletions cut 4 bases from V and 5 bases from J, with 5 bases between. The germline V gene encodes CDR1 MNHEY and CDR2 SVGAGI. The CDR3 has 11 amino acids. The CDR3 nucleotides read TGTGCCAGCAGTTCCTTTACTGAAGCTTTCTTT. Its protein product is CASSSFTEAFF.

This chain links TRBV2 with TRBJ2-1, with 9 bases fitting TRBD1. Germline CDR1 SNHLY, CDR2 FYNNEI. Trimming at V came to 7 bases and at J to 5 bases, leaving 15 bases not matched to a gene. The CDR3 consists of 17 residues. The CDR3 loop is CASTPNPGQGANNEQFF. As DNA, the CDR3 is TGTGCCAGCACTCCGAACCCGGGACAGGGTGCCAACAATGAGCAGTTCTTC.